A selection of T cell receptor beta chains follows, all from one sample in a study of T cell repertoires in cytomegalovirus infection. TCRdb recomputed calls from the reads with MiXCR, one row per CDR3 protein. Here the sample spans about 310,000 distinct CDR3 sequences, around 9.6% being singletons. Specimen: PBMCs. Source of these receptors: a human donor in good health (CMV status not recorded). Some clones in this sample may be carry-over from other donors' samples. Both conserved end residues are part of each CDR3. D genes are given only for firm matches. Size is stated for part of the rows, as once, few or many counts, or as a class when the clone is expanded.

len	v_gene	j_gene	d_gene	abundance	CDR3nt	CDR3aa
14	TRBV6-2/TRBV6-3	TRBJ2-2	TRBD2	many	TGTGCCAGCAGACCGGGACTATACACCGGGGAGCTGTTTTTT	CASRPGLYTGELFF
15	TRBV4-1	TRBJ1-2	TRBD1	many	TGCGCCAGCAGCCAACACCAGACAGGGGGCTATGGCTACACCTTC	CASSQHQTGGYGYTF
14	TRBV5-1	TRBJ1-5	-	few	TGCGCCAGCAGCTTGTCAGGGGCCAATCAGCCCCAGCATTTT	CASSLSGANQPQHF
16	TRBV19	TRBJ1-1	-	-	TGTGCCAGTAGTCCTACAGGGCCTCCGCGGAACACTGAAGCTTTCTTT	CASSPTGPPRNTEAFF
13	TRBV28	TRBJ2-3	-	many	TGTGCCAGCACCCCTGGATTCAGAGATACGCAGTATTTT	CASTPGFRDTQYF
16	TRBV20-1	TRBJ2-1	TRBD1	-	TGCAGTGCTAGAGTTCCCGCAGGGGGCTGGTACAATGAGCAGTTCTTC	CSARVPAGGWYNEQFF
13	TRBV29-1	TRBJ2-7	TRBD1	-	TGCAGCGCCCGTCACCTGACAGGGCGGGAGCAGTACTTC	CSARHLTGREQYF
12	TRBV29-1	TRBJ1-5	-	many	TGCAGCGTTGAAGACCCCGGGCAGCCCCAGCATTTT	CSVEDPGQPQHF
12	TRBV29-1	TRBJ2-5	-	-	TGCAACGCTCCGGGTCCCACGGGGACCCAGTACTTC	CNAPGPTGTQYF
14	TRBV20-1	TRBJ2-5	TRBD2	many	TGCAGTGCCCCTAGCGGGGGGGCATTCGAGACCCAGTACTTC	CSAPSGGAFETQYF
14	TRBV9	TRBJ1-1	-	many	TGTGCCAGCAGCGTAGGTGGGAGGGACACTGAAGCTTTCTTT	CASSVGGRDTEAFF
16	TRBV29-1	TRBJ1-2	-	many	TGCAGCGTTGAAGAGACACCAGGGCACACTAACTATGGCTACACCTTC	CSVEETPGHTNYGYTF
13	TRBV2	TRBJ1-5	TRBD1	many	TGTGCCAGCAGGACAGGGGGCGGGCAGCCCCAGCATTTT	CASRTGGGQPQHF
12	TRBV20-1	TRBJ1-2	-	many	TGCAGTGCTAGATCGGGGATCTATGGCTACACCTTC	CSARSGIYGYTF